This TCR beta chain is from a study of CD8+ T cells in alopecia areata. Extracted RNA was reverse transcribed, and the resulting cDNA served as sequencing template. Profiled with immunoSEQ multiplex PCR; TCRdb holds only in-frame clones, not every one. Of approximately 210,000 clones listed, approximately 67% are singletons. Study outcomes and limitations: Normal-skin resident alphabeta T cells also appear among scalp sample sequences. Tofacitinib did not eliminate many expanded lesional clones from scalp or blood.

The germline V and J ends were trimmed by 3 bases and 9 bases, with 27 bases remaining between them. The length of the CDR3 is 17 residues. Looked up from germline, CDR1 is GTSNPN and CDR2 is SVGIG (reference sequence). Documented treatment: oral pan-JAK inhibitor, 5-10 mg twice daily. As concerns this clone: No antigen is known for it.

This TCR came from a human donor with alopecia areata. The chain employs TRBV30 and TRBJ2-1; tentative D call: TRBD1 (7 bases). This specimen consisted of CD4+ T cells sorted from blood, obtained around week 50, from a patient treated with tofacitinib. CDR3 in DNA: TGTGCCTGGAGACAATCCACGACAGGGTCCGGGACTCCTGAGCAGTTCTTC. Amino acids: CAWRQSTTGSGTPEQFF. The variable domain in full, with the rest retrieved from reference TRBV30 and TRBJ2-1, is SQTIHQWPATLVQPVGSPLSLECTVEGTSNPNLYWYRQAAGRGLQLLFYSVGIGQISSEVPQNLSASRPQDRQFILSSKKLLLSDSGFYLCAWRQSTTGSGTPEQFFGPGTRLTVL.